This T cell receptor beta chain is drawn from a study of regulatory T cells in long-lasting Graves disease. General observations from the study: Blood alone, not thyroid tissue, was studied. Persistent disease was characterized by preferential usage of TRBV28, TRBJ1-2 and TRBJ2-5.

Assembly of TCR beta libraries relied on iRepertoire HTBI primers together with Arm-PCR of CDR3 regions. TCRdb called the multiplex PCR reads again in MiXCR, with one record for every CDR3 protein. This sample carries about 420,000 distinct CDR3 sequences, roughly 17% of them seen once, and the ten largest clones take less than 30%. Time point reported: newly diagnosed GD, antithyroid drugs for less than 3 months. From RNA extracted from PBMCs, the TCR library was made. V dropped 4 bases and J dropped 9 bases, with 22 bases sitting between them. Germline V gives CDR1 SGHKS, CDR2 YYEKEE (reference sequence). The CDR3 sequence is 15 residues long. A few counts support this clonotype. Its antigen is undetermined. The sample was also linked to a second study, of T cells in Graves' hyperthyroidism and ophthalmopathy. That work states: When the TCR CDR3 underwent first-round RT-PCR, the HTBI primer set was used. Most clonotypes that expanded in the thyroid above 0.001 also showed up in blood.

The rearrangement links TRBV5-5 to TRBJ1-2; TRBD1 might be the D (6 bases). This clonotype was obtained from a woman under 30 with Graves disease. The sequenced sample was peripheral blood mononuclear cells (PBMCs), obtained at new diagnosis, from a patient treated with antithyroid drugs. In nucleotides, the CDR3 is TGTGCCAGCAGCGCTGGATGGGTAGGGGACAATCGCTACACCTTC. Its protein product is CASSAGWVGDNRYTF.